The T cell receptor (beta chain) under discussion was sequenced for a study of control samples from healthy donors and cancer patients. V trimming: 0 bases; J trimming: 6 bases; junction bases outside the gene matches: 5. The CDR3 extends over 16 amino acids. CDR1 and CDR2 (germline): SGHRS, YFSETQ. The repertoire was sequenced with immunoSEQ multiplex PCR; TCRdb's copy has only in-frame clones and lacks some. This repertoire shows under 200,000 clones, around 91% found once; its top ten account for about 1.6%. This clonotype was sampled from a woman between 25 and 40 years old in good health. The sample comprised blood. The chain uses TRBV5-1 and TRBJ2-1; 11 nucleotides match TRBD2. The CDR3 spells CASSLVVSGGANEQFF. The CDR3 DNA follows: TGCGCCAGCAGCTTGGTGGTTAGCGGGGGGGCCAATGAGCAGTTCTTC.